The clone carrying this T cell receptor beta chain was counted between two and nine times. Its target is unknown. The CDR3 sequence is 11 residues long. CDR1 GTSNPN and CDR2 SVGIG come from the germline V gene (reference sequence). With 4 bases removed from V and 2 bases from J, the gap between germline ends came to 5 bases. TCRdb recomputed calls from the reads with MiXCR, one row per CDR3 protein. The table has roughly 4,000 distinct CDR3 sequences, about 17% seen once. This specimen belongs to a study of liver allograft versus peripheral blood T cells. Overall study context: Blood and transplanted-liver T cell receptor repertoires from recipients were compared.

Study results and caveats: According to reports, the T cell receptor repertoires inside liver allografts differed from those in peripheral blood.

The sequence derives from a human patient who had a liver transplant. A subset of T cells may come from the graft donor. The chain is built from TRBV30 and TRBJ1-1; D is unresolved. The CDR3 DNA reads TGTGCCTGGAACGCAAACACTGAAGCTTTCTTT. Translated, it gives CAWNANTEAFF.